Following are 11 T cell receptor beta chains from one sample sequenced in a study of shared clonotypes between healthy human individuals. Assay used: immunoSEQ multiplex PCR; TCRdb lists only in-frame clones, some missing. The table lists about 2.4 million clones, 93% of them singletons. The specimen sequenced was naive CD4+ T cells from PBMCs. Subset here: CD45RA+ positively selected. The receptors originated from a young man in good health. Some clones in this sample may be carry-over from other donors' samples.

With respect to this clone: Other DNA variants within this sample encode the same CDR3. This sequence joins TRBV30 and TRBJ2-6, with D uncertain. The CDR3 runs 12 residues. The germline CDR1 and CDR2 sequences are GTSNPN and SVGIG (reference sequence). Between the trimmed V and J ends, which lost 2 bases and 2 bases, there was a span of 1 base. The CDR3 region has the DNA TGTGCCTGGAGTACTGGGGCCAACGTCCTGACTTTC. This translates into CAWSTGANVLTF.

The chain links TRBV6-1 to TRBJ2-7, with D unclear. V lost 2 bases and J lost 3, with 14 bases in between. Germline CDR1 and CDR2: MNHNS and SASEGT. The CDR3 length is 15 residues. The CDR3, as DNA: TGTGCCAGCAGTGAATGGACGGTAATCTACTACGAGCAGTACTTC. It encodes CASSEWTVIYYEQYF.

The chain employs TRBV28 and TRBJ1-6; maybe TRBD1 (5 bases). Per the germline V gene, CDR1 is MDHEN and CDR2 is SYDVKM. Trimming took off 2 bases at V and 7 bases at J, with 18 bases between the two ends. The CDR3 extends over 17 amino acids. CDR3 in DNA: TGTGCCAGCAGTTTAGCGAGGTGGGGCGAAGCGAATTCACCCCTCCACTTT. This sequence encodes CASSLARWGEANSPLHF.

The V gene is TRBV5-4, the J gene TRBJ1-2, with D possibly matching TRBD1 (6 bases). This CDR3 is 14 amino acids long. Germline V gene sequence: CDR1 SGHNT, CDR2 YYREEE (reference sequence). V dropped 4 bases and J dropped 8 bases, with 18 bases sitting between them. CDR3 bases: TGTGCCAGCAGCCGTATAGGGGGGTCGGGAGGCTACACCTTC. Translated, it gives CASSRIGGSGGYTF.

The rearrangement links TRBV10-3 to TRBJ1-4; 9 bases match TRBD1. The germline CDR1 and CDR2 sequences are ENHRY and SYGVKD. V was clipped by 4 bases and J by 7 bases; unmatched bases: 7. The CDR3 is made up of 15 amino acids. As DNA, the CDR3 is TGTGCCATCAGTGGGACAGGGGCCAGGGGTGAAAAACTGTTTTTT. Residues: CAISGTGARGEKLFF.

This clone showed up just once. The J gene is TRBJ1-1, the V gene TRBV7-8; 11 nucleotides align to TRBD1. The CDR3 consists of 17 residues. Germline V gene data show CDR1 as SGHVS and CDR2 as FQNEAQ. V lost 4 bases and J lost 0; bases outside the gene matches: 7. The CDR3 DNA sequence: TGTGCCAGCAGCTCCTCAGGACAGGGGGCCCTGAACACTGAAGCTTTCTTT. Encoded protein: CASSSSGQGALNTEAFF.

V and J are TRBV2 and TRBJ2-3, with 8 positions matching TRBD1. Trimming removed 6 bases from V and 4 bases from J; junction bases left unmatched: 18. Germline loops: CDR1 SNHLY, CDR2 FYNNEI. The CDR3 has 18 residues. This CDR3 reads CASSPGDRGLGVADTQYF. The CDR3 DNA follows: TGTGCCAGCAGCCCCGGCGACAGGGGTTTGGGGGTGGCAGATACGCAGTATTTT. Filled out from reference TRBV2 and TRBJ2-3, the complete variable domain reads EPEVTQTPSHQVTQMGQEVILRCVPISNHLYFYWYRQILGQKVEFLVSFYNNEISEKSEIFDDQFSVERPDGSNFTLKIRSTKLEDSAMYFCASSPGDRGLGVADTQYFGPGTRLTVL.

The genes are TRBV9 and TRBJ2-5, with D possibly being TRBD1 (6 bases). Per the germline V gene, CDR1 is SGDLS and CDR2 is YYNGEE. The CDR3 totals 15 residues. Trimming cost V 3 bases and J 5 bases, with 17 bases left between them. CDR3 DNA: TGTGCCAGCAGCGCTACAGGGTGGAGTGGGGAGACCCAGTACTTC. As protein: CASSATGWSGETQYF.

This chain joins TRBV25-1 and TRBJ2-5; possible D gene TRBD1, 5 bases. Trimming pared 2 bases from V and 5 bases from J, leaving 12 bases between. The V gene's germline CDR1 is MGHDK and CDR2 SYGVNS. The CDR3 is 14 amino acids. As DNA, the CDR3 is TGTGCCAGCAGTGAAATGCAGCCAGGGGAGACCCAGTACTTC. It specifies CASSEMQPGETQYF. Based on the CDR3 plus reference TRBV25-1 and TRBJ2-5, the full variable domain is EADIYQTPRYLVIGTGKKITLECSQTMGHDKMYWYQQDPGMELHLIHYSYGVNSTEKGDLSSESTVSRIRTEHFPLTLESARPSHTSQYLCASSEMQPGETQYFGPGTRLLVL.

J is TRBJ2-7 and V is TRBV30, with TRBD2 as a possible D gene (5 bases). From germline, CDR1 is GTSNPN and CDR2 SVGIG (reference sequence). Between the trimmed V and J ends, which lost 1 base and 0 bases, there was a span of 13 bases. CDR3 length: 15 amino acids. The CDR3 DNA is TGTGCCTGGAGTGCTGGACTGGAGAGCTCCTACGAGCAGTACTTC. This gives the protein CAWSAGLESSYEQYF.

This chain links TRBV2 with TRBJ1-1; D not resolved. V was shortened by 6 bases and J by 7 bases, with 12 bases between the two germline ends. Germline CDR1 is SNHLY and CDR2 is FYNNEI. This CDR3 has 12 residues. The CDR3 nucleotides read TGTGCCAGCAGCTTTACAACGGATGAAGCTTTCTTT. Encoded protein: CASSFTTDEAFF. Looking up the rest from reference TRBV2 and TRBJ1-1 gives the full variable domain: EPEVTQTPSHQVTQMGQEVILRCVPISNHLYFYWYRQILGQKVEFLVSFYNNEISEKSEIFDDQFSVERPDGSNFTLKIRSTKLEDSAMYFCASSFTTDEAFFGQGTRLTVV.